These T cell receptor beta chains were read from a single sample in a study of OX40 agonist ivuxolimab in advanced cancers. Produced via immunoSEQ multiplex PCR; TCRdb's table is partial and in-frame only. The sample shows over 15,000 clones, around 86% of them seen only once. This specimen was CD4+ or CD8+ T cells sorted from blood, taken in a trial of the OX40 agonist ivuxolimab. The origin of the receptors is an adult with an advanced solid tumor such as melanoma, head and neck, liver or kidney cancer. Both conserved end residues are part of each CDR3. The D gene is left open where the match is weak. Expanded clones get a size class; other rows say once, few or many, or leave the size out.

j_gene	d_gene	abundance	v_gene	CDR3nt	CDR3aa
TRBJ2-7	TRBD2	NA	TRBV5-6	TGTGCCAGCAGCTTCGCTAGCGGGAGGGCGTTTTCCTACGAGCAGTACTTC	CASSFASGRAFSYEQYF
TRBJ1-5	NA	NA	TRBV4-1	TGCGCCAGCAGCCCCCGATGGGGTCGGGATCAGCCCCAGCATTTT	CASSPRWGRDQPQHF
TRBJ2-1	TRBD2	NA	TRBV29-1	TGCAGCGTTCTTGACTACGGGACTAGCGGATACAATGAGCAGTTCTTC	CSVLDYGTSGYNEQFF
TRBJ1-2	TRBD1	few	TRBV2	TGTGCCAGCAGAGAGACAGGGCTTACTAACTATGGCTACACCTTC	CASRETGLTNYGYTF
TRBJ1-4	NA	few	TRBV28	TGTGCCAGCAGTTTGGCAGGAAAACTGTTTTTT	CASSLAGKLFF
TRBJ2-3	TRBD1	NA	TRBV30	TGTGCCTGGAGTGACACGAGGACAGGGCTAATCACAGATACGCAGTATTTT	CAWSDTRTGLITDTQYF
TRBJ2-3	NA	NA	TRBV5-1	TGCGCCAGCAGCTTTGCTAGCCCAGATACGCAGTATTTT	CASSFASPDTQYF
TRBJ1-1	TRBD1	NA	TRBV27	TGTGCCAGCAGTTCATTAACAGGGGGATCCACTGAAGCTTTCTTT	CASSSLTGGSTEAFF
TRBJ2-7	TRBD1	NA	TRBV7-2	TGTGCCAGCAGCTGGGACAGCTCCTACGAGCAGTACTTC	CASSWDSSYEQYF
TRBJ2-2	NA	NA	TRBV6-7	TGTGCCAGCAAGGAGTCCACCGGGGAGCTGTTTTTT	CASKESTGELFF
TRBJ1-1	TRBD1	NA	TRBV2	TGTGCCAGCAGGGACAGGGGATACATGAACACTGAAGCTTTCTTT	CASRDRGYMNTEAFF
TRBJ2-1	NA	few	TRBV7-3	TGTGCCAGCAGCCCCCTGAAGCGGAGCTCCTACAATGAGCAGTTCTTC	CASSPLKRSSYNEQFF
TRBJ2-1	TRBD2	NA	TRBV27	TGTGCCAGCAGTTTGGCTAGCGGAATATTCAATGAGCAGTTCTTC	CASSLASGIFNEQFF
TRBJ1-2	NA	NA	TRBV9	TGTGCCAGCGGGAGGACGGACTATGGCTACACCTTC	CASGRTDYGYTF
TRBJ2-7	TRBD2	NA	TRBV19	TGTGCCAGTAGTATTGGGTATTCGGAGGAAACTAGCGGGAGATCGTCCTACGAGCAGTACTTC	CASSIGYSEETSGRSSYEQYF
TRBJ2-2	NA	NA	TRBV28	TGTGCCAGCAGTTTAACCTACACCGGGGAGCTGTTTTTT	CASSLTYTGELFF
TRBJ2-1	NA	NA	TRBV7-9	TGTGCCAGCAGCTTCTCGGCCAATGAGCAGTTCTTC	CASSFSANEQFF
TRBJ2-1	NA	NA	TRBV4-1	TGCGCCAGCAGCCAAGAATACGGGCACTACAATGAGCAGTTCTTC	CASSQEYGHYNEQFF
TRBJ1-5	TRBD1	NA	TRBV13	TGTGCCAGCAGCTTGGTGGACAGGGAAAGCAATCAGCCCCAGCATTTT	CASSLVDRESNQPQHF
TRBJ2-7	TRBD2	NA	TRBV28	TGTGCCAGCAGTTCCTTACTAGCGGGGTCCTACGAGCAGTACTTC	CASSSLLAGSYEQYF
TRBJ1-1	NA	NA	TRBV4-3	TGCGCCAGCAGCCAAATCGGGGGGCGAGGAGTGAACACTGAAGCTTTCTTT	CASSQIGGRGVNTEAFF
TRBJ2-1	TRBD1	NA	TRBV10-3	TGTGCCATCAGTGATGCTGAGACAGGGTGGAATGAGCAGTTCTTC	CAISDAETGWNEQFF
TRBJ1-4	NA	NA	TRBV5-1	TGCGCCAGCAGCTTGTTGGGGAACAGGGAAAAACTGTTTTTT	CASSLLGNREKLFF
TRBJ2-1	NA	NA	TRBV28	TGTGCCACCGATCGCCCGGGGTACAAGAATGAGCAGTTCTTC	CATDRPGYKNEQFF
TRBJ2-5	TRBD2	once	TRBV19	TGTGCCAGTAACCAACTCATTGGACTAGCGGGAGTGACCCAGTACTTC	CASNQLIGLAGVTQYF
TRBJ2-1	TRBD2	NA	TRBV4-3	TGCGCCAGCAGCCAGGGACTAGCGGGAGGGCTTGATGAGCAGTTCTTC	CASSQGLAGGLDEQFF
TRBJ1-1	NA	NA	TRBV9	TGTGCCAGCAGCGTAGGGGGTCTGACTGAAGCTTTCTTT	CASSVGGLTEAFF
TRBJ2-3	NA	NA	TRBV16	TGTGCCAGCAGCCAATCATGGCAGGGAAGTTTTGTGACAGATACGCAGTATTTT	CASSQSWQGSFVTDTQYF
TRBJ1-2	NA	NA	TRBV9	TGTGCCAGCAGCGTAGGGGACTTTACTGGCTACACCTTC	CASSVGDFTGYTF
TRBJ2-7	TRBD2	NA	TRBV29-1	TGCAGCGTTGAATTAGCGGGAGCCTACGAGCAGTACTTC	CSVELAGAYEQYF
TRBJ1-3	NA	few	TRBV28	TGTGCCAGCAGTTCCCAGATAAGCTCTGGAAACACCATATATTTT	CASSSQISSGNTIYF
TRBJ2-5	TRBD2	NA	TRBV5-1	TGCGCCAGCATGGTCGGAGCGGGAGCCCAGTACTTC	CASMVGAGAQYF
TRBJ2-5	TRBD1	NA	TRBV27	TGTGCCAGCAGTTTGTCTCCGGGACAGCAGACCCAGTACTTC	CASSLSPGQQTQYF
TRBJ2-1	TRBD2	few	TRBV9	TGTGCCAGCAGCCCCCGCTCCTATAGCGGGTTCAACTACAATGAGCAGTTCTTC	CASSPRSYSGFNYNEQFF
TRBJ2-2	NA	once	TRBV9	TGTGCCAGCAGCGTAGTAGCGACCGCGAACACCGGGGAGCTGTTTTTT	CASSVVATANTGELFF
TRBJ1-2	NA	medium-sized	TRBV27	TGTGCCAGCAGTTTATCTCAGTCCTATGGCTACACCTTC	CASSLSQSYGYTF
TRBJ1-2	TRBD1	NA	TRBV28	TGTGCCAGCAGTTTATATGGGACCGGGACAGCGTTCTATGGCTACACCTTC	CASSLYGTGTAFYGYTF
TRBJ2-2	TRBD2	NA	TRBV11-2	TGTGCCAGCACCCTAGGGGCTAGCGGGAACACCGGGGAGCTGTTTTTT	CASTLGASGNTGELFF
TRBJ2-1	NA	NA	TRBV7-9	TGTGCCAGCAGCTTAGTAGCAGGTGAGCAGTTCTTC	CASSLVAGEQFF
TRBJ2-2	NA	NA	TRBV6-5	TGTGCCAGCAGTTACTTGGAGGGATGGACCGGGGAGCTGTTTTTT	CASSYLEGWTGELFF
TRBJ1-1	NA	NA	TRBV28	TGTGCCAGCAGTCCCAGGGACACCCTGAACACTGAAGCTTTCTTT	CASSPRDTLNTEAFF
TRBJ2-3	TRBD1	NA	TRBV29-1	TGCAGCGTTGAGGACAGGCTAATCACAGATACGCAGTATTTT	CSVEDRLITDTQYF
TRBJ2-5	NA	once	TRBV7-2	TGTGCCAGCAGCACAAATAGGGGGGCAGGGGAGACCCAGTACTTC	CASSTNRGAGETQYF
TRBJ2-7	NA	few	TRBV11-2	TGTGCCAGCAGCTTTAATAGACCCTACGAGCAGTACTTC	CASSFNRPYEQYF
TRBJ2-3	TRBD1	once	TRBV18	TGTGCCAGCTCACCACCGCAGGGGGTGGGAGATACGCAGTATTTT	CASSPPQGVGDTQYF
TRBJ2-7	NA	NA	TRBV28	TGTGCCAGCAGTTTTCCGGGTTCCTACGAGCAGTACTTC	CASSFPGSYEQYF